The source of this TCR beta chain is a study of OX40 agonist ivuxolimab in advanced cancers. This CDR3 contains 13 residues. V trimming: 3 bases; J trimming: 5 bases; junction bases outside the gene matches: 7. CDR1 and CDR2 (germline): GTSNPN, SVGIG (reference sequence). The table came from immunoSEQ multiplex PCR; TCRdb's copy has only in-frame clones and leaves some out. Found here are under 100,000 clones, around 87% of them singletons; the top ten hold about 0.16%. This clone was found a few times. The sequencing used CD4+ or CD8+ T cells sorted from blood, collected in a trial of the OX40 agonist ivuxolimab. V usage is TRBV30 and J usage is TRBJ2-7; 7 nucleotides line up with TRBD1. The source of this sequence is an adult with an advanced solid tumor such as melanoma, head and neck, liver or kidney cancer. Here the CDR3 reads CAWRVTGAHEQYF. CDR3 coding DNA: TGTGCCTGGAGGGTTACAGGGGCCCACGAGCAGTACTTC.